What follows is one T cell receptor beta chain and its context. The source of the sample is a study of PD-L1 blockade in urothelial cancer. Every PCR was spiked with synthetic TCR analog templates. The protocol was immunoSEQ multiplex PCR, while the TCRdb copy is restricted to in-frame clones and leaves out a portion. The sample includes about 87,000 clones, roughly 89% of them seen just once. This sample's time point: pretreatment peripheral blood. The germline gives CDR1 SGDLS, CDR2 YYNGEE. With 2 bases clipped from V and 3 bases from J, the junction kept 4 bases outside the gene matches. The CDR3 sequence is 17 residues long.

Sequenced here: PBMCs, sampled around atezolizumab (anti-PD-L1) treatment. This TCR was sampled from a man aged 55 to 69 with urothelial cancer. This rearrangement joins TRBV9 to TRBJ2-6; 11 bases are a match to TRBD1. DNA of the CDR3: TGTGCCAGCAGCGTCGGACAGGGGGCTAGTGGGGCCAACGTCCTGACTTTC. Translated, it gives CASSVGQGASGANVLTF.